These T cell receptor beta chains were read from a single sample in a study of blood T cell repertoires in COVID-19. Using immunoSEQ multiplex PCR, the repertoire was profiled, and TCRdb retains in-frame clones only, with some absent. The repertoire has 130,000 to 150,000 clones, about four fifths of them found once; the top ten carry 3% to 3.5%. The source material was peripheral blood. All receptors derive from a woman of 80 years or more with acute or convalescent COVID-19. CDR3s include the opening cysteine and the closing phenylalanine or tryptophan. D genes are given only for firm matches. The size field is filled for only some rows; it gives once, few, many or a size class.

TRBJ1-2 | NA | TRBV7-9 | TRBD1 | TGTGCCAGCAGACCATCGGACAGGGGGCGTGGCTACACCTTC | CASRPSDRGRGYTF
TRBJ1-2 | NA | TRBV25-1 | NA | TGTGCCAGCAGTGACGCCAGGAACTATGGCTACACCTTC | CASSDARNYGYTF
TRBJ1-1 | NA | TRBV9 | NA | TGTGCCAGCAGCGACAGGAACACTGAAGCTTTCTTT | CASSDRNTEAFF
TRBJ1-3 | NA | TRBV9 | TRBD1 | TGTGCCAGCAGCCCCGTCAGGGACAGGATATCCTCTGGAAACACCATATATTTT | CASSPVRDRISSGNTIYF
TRBJ1-5 | NA | TRBV27 | TRBD1 | TGTGCCAGCAGTTTATCGGGACAGGGGTTTTGGCAGCCCCAGCATTTT | CASSLSGQGFWQPQHF
TRBJ2-5 | NA | TRBV7-9 | NA | TGTGCCAGCAGCCCCAGGGGGGCGAACAAAGAGACCCAGTACTTC | CASSPRGANKETQYF
TRBJ2-2 | NA | TRBV7-3 | TRBD2 | TGTGCCAGCAGCTTAACGCTAGCGGGGGTGACCGGGGAGCTGTTTTTT | CASSLTLAGVTGELFF
TRBJ2-5 | NA | TRBV15 | NA | TGTGCCACCAGCAGAGGGATCTACGGGGAGACCCAGTACTTC | CATSRGIYGETQYF
TRBJ1-3 | NA | TRBV7-2 | TRBD1 | TGTGCCAGCAGCTTAGGTGTCCCAGGGGGCTATTTGGACACCATATATTTT | CASSLGVPGGYLDTIYF
TRBJ1-1 | NA | TRBV6-5 | NA | TGTGCCAGCAGCGACACAGATAACACTGAAGCTTTCTTT | CASSDTDNTEAFF
TRBJ1-5 | NA | TRBV9 | NA | TGTGCCAGCAGCGTTGACAGCCGCAATCAGCCCCAGCATTTT | CASSVDSRNQPQHF
TRBJ1-1 | NA | TRBV7-9 | TRBD1 | TGTGCCAGCAGCCTAAACGGACAGGGAAGGAGTGGTGAAGCTTTCTTT | CASSLNGQGRSGEAFF
TRBJ1-6 | once | TRBV7-3 | NA | TGTGCCAGCAACAAAAGGGGTGGGGCAAACTCGGGTAATTCACCCCTCCACTTT | CASNKRGGANSGNSPLHF
TRBJ1-2 | NA | TRBV28 | TRBD1 | TGTGCCACCTCATTGGGGCAGGGGGCGAATGGCTACACCTTC | CATSLGQGANGYTF
TRBJ1-6 | once | TRBV7-6 | TRBD1 | TGTGCCAGCAGCTTATTGGGACAGGGGAATAATTCACCCCTCCACTTT | CASSLLGQGNNSPLHF
TRBJ1-1 | NA | TRBV5-1 | NA | TGCGCCAGCAGCTTCAGGGAGGGGACTGAAGCTTTCTTT | CASSFREGTEAFF
TRBJ1-2 | few | TRBV3-1/TRBV3-2 | NA | TGTGCCAGCAGCCAAGCGTCTTCGGCTAACTATGGCTACACCTTC | CASSQASSANYGYTF
TRBJ1-2 | few | TRBV6-5 | NA | TGTGCCAGCAGTCCCCAAACAGGGCAGAGCGGCTACACCTTC | CASSPQTGQSGYTF
TRBJ2-3 | NA | TRBV5-6 | NA | TGTGCCAGCAGCTCGGACAGGGAGGGAGATACGCAGTATTTT | CASSSDREGDTQYF
TRBJ1-4 | NA | TRBV19 | TRBD1 | TGTGCCAGTAGTTCGCACAGGGGCGCGAGAGAAAAACTGTTTTTT | CASSSHRGAREKLFF
TRBJ1-5 | NA | TRBV10-3 | NA | TGTGCCACATGCCGGGGGGGTCGAATGGGGGGATTCGGGGAGCCCCAGCATTTT | CATCRGGRMGGFGEPQHF
TRBJ1-5 | NA | TRBV10-3 | NA | TGTGCCACTAGACAGTCAAATCAGCCCCAGCATTTT | CATRQSNQPQHF
TRBJ1-2 | few | TRBV7-9 | NA | TGTGCCAGCAGCTTAGGAACGGGAGTTAACTATGGCTACACCTTC | CASSLGTGVNYGYTF
TRBJ1-6 | NA | TRBV5-6 | NA | TGTGCCAGCAGTCCGGGACAATATAATTCACCCCTCCACTTT | CASSPGQYNSPLHF
TRBJ1-1 | few | TRBV6-5 | TRBD1 | TGTGCCAGCAGCTACCGACAGGGCGGACACACTGAAGCTTTCTTT | CASSYRQGGHTEAFF
TRBJ1-1 | NA | TRBV7-8 | NA | TGTGCCAGCAGCTTAGCGGGGGGGCTGGGCACTGAAGCTTTCTTT | CASSLAGGLGTEAFF
TRBJ1-6 | NA | TRBV28 | NA | TGTGCCAGCAGTTTCGGGGACACCTATAATTCACCCCTCCACTTT | CASSFGDTYNSPLHF
TRBJ2-6 | NA | TRBV2 | NA | TGTGCCAGCCGAACATCTTCTGGGGCCAACGTCCTGACTTTC | CASRTSSGANVLTF
TRBJ1-3 | NA | TRBV7-6 | NA | TGTGCCAGCAGCTTAGCGGAGAGTTTAACTGGAAACACCATATATTTT | CASSLAESLTGNTIYF